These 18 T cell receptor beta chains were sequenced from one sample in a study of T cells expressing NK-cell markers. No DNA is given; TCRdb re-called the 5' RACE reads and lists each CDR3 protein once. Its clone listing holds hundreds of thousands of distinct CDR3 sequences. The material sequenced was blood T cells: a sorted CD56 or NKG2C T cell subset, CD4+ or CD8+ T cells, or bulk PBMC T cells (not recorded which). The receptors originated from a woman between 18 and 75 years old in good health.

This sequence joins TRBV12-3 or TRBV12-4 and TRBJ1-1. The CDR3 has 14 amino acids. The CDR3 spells CASSLGVTNTEAFF.

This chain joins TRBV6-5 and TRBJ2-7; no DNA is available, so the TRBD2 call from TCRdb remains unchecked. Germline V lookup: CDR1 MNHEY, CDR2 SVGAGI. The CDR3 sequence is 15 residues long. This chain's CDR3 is CASSYGQLAGDEQYF.

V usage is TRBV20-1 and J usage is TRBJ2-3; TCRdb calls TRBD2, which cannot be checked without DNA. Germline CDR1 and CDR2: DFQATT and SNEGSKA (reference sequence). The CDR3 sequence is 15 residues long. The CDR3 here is CSAGLAGAGTDTQYF.

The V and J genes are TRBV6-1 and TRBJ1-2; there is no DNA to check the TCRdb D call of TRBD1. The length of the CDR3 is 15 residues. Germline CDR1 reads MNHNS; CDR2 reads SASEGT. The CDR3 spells CASTKRGGANYGYTF.

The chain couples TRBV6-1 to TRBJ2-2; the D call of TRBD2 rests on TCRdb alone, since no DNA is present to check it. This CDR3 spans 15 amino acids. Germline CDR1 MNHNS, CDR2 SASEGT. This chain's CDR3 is CASTLRGGNTGELFF.

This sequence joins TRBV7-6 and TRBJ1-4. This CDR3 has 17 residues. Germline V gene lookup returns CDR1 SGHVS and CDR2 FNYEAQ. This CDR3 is CASSLDPDSATNEKLFF.

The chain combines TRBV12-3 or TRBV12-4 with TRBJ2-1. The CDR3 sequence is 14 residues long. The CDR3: CASSNRGGDNEQFF.

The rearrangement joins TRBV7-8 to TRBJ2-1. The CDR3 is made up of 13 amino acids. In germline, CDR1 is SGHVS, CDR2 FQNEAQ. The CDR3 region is CASSSFRPHEQFF.

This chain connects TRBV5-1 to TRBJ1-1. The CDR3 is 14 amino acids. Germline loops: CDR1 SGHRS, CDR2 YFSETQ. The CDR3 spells CASSRGAGIGEAFF.

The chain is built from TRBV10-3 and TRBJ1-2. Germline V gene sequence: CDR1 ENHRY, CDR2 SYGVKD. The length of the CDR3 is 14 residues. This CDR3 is CAISDRGPNYGYTF.

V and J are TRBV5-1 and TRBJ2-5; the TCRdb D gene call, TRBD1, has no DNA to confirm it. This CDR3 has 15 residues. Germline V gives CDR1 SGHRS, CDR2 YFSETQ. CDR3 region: CASSSGLGLQETQYF.

CDR3 sequence: CAISRERGTYEQYF. The chain couples TRBV10-3 to TRBJ2-7; TCRdb selects TRBD1, and the lack of DNA leaves this call unchecked. Per the germline V gene, CDR1 is ENHRY and CDR2 is SYGVKD. This CDR3 is 14 amino acids long.

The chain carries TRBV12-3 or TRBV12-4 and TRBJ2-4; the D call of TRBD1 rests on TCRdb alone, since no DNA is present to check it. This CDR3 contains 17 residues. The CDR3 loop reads CASSPLQVYADKNIQYF.

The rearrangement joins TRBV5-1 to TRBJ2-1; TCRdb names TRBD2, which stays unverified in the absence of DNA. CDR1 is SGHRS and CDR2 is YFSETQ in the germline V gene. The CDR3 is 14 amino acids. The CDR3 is CASLSGDAASEQFF.

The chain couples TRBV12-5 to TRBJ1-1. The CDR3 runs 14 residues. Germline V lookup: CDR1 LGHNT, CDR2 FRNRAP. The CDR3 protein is CASGLDWGDTEAFF.

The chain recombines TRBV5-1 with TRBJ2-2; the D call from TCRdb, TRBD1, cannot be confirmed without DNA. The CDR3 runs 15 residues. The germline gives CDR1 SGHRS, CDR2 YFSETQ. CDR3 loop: CASSHGQLNTGELFF.

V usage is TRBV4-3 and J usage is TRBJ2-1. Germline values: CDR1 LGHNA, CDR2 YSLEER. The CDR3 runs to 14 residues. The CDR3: CASSQGSLAREQFF.

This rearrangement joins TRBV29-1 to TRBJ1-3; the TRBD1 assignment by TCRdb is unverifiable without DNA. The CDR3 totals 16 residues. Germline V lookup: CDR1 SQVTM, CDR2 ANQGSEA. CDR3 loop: CSVEGTDRAVGNTIYF.